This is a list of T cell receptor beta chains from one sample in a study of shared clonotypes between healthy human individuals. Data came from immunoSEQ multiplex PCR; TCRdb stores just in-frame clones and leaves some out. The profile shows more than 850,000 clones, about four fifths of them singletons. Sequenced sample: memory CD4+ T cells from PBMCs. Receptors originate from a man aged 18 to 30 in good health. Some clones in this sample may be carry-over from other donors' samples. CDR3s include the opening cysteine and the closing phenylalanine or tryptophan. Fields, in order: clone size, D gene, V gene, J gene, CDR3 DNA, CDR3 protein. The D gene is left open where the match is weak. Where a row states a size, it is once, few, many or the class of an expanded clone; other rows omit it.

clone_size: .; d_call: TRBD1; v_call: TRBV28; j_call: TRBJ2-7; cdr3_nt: TGTGCCAGCAGTTTAGTGGACAGGGGGGCCCTTAAGTACTTC; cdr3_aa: CASSLVDRGALKYF
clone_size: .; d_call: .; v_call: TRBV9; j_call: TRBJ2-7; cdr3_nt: TGTGCCAGCAGCGCCAGGGGCGAAGGAGAGCAGTACTTC; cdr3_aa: CASSARGEGEQYF
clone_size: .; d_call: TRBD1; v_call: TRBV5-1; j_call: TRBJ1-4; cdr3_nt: TGCGCCAGCAGCTTGGAAGCAGGGGGTCCCTCTAATGAAAAACTGTTTTTT; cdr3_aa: CASSLEAGGPSNEKLFF
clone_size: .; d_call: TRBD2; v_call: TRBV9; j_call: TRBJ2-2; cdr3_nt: TGTGCCAGCAGCGTAGTCAGCGGGGAGCCCGGGGAGCTGTTTTTT; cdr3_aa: CASSVVSGEPGELFF
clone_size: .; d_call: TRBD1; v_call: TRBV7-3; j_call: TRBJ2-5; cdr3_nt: TGTGCCAGCAGCTTAGGAGCAGGGGGCCAAGAGACCCAGTACTTC; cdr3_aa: CASSLGAGGQETQYF
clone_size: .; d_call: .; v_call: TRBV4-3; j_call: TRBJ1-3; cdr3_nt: TGCGCCAGCAGCCAAGATGTCTGGCATGGAACTAGGAACACCATATATTTT; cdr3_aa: CASSQDVWHGTRNTIYF
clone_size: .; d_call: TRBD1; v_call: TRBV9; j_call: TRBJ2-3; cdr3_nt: TGTGCCAGCAGCCCCCCGGGACAGAGCACAGATACGCAGTATTTT; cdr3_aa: CASSPPGQSTDTQYF
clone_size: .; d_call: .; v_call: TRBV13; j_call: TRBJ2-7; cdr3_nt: TGTGCCAGCAGCTTAGTATCGGAGTACGAGCAGTACTTC; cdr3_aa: CASSLVSEYEQYF
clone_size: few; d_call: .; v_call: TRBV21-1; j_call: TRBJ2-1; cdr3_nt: TGTGCCAGCGGGTGGGGCAGCAATGAGCAGTTCTTC; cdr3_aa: CASGWGSNEQFF
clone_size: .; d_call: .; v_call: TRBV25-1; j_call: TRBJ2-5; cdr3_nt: TGTGCCAGCAGCCCTACCGAACCCGGAAGACAAGAGACCCAGTACTTC; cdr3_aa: CASSPTEPGRQETQYF
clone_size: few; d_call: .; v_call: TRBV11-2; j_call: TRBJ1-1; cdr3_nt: TGTGCCAGCAGCTTAGGGGAAGTGGCTTTCTTT; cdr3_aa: CASSLGEVAFF
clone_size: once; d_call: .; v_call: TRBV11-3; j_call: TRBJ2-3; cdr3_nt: TGTGCCAGCAGCTTCACCTTGACGGATACGCAGTATTTT; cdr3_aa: CASSFTLTDTQYF
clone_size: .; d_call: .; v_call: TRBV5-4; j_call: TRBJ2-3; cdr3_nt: TGTGCCAGCAGCTCTGAGACTTTCACAGATACGCAGTATTTT; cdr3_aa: CASSSETFTDTQYF
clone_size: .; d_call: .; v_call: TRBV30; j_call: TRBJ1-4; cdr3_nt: TGTGCCTGGAGTGTCGGTACAGCAACTAATGAAAAACTGTTTTTT; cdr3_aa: CAWSVGTATNEKLFF
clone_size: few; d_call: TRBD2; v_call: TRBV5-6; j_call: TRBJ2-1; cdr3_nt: TGTGCCAGCACACAAGGGACTAGCGGGATCAGGGAGCAGTTCTTC; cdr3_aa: CASTQGTSGIREQFF
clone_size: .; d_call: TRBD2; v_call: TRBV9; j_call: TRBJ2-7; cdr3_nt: TGTGCCAGCAGTTCCGGAACTAGCGGGACCTACGAGCAGTACTTC; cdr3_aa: CASSSGTSGTYEQYF
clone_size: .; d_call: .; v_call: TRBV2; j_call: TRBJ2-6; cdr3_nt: TGTGCCAGCAGGGACTACAGCTCTGGGGCCAACGTCCTGACTTTC; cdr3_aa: CASRDYSSGANVLTF
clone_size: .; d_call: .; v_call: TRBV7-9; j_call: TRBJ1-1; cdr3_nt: TGTGCCAGCAGCCCCAAGGGAGGGGAAAACACTGAAGCTTTCTTT; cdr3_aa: CASSPKGGENTEAFF
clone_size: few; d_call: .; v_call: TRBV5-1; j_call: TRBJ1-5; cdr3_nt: TGCGCCAGCAGAAGGGACGGCGTCAATCAGCCCCAGCATTTT; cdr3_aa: CASRRDGVNQPQHF
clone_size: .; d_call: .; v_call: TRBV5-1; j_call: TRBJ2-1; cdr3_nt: TGCGCCAGCAGCTCGAACAATGAGCAGTTCTTC; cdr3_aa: CASSSNNEQFF
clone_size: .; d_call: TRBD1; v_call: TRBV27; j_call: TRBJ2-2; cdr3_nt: TGTGCCAGCAGCGATATGGGACAGGCCACCGGGGAGCTGTTTTTT; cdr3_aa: CASSDMGQATGELFF
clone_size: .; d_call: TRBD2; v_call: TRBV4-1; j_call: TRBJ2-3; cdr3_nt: TGCGCCAGCAGCCACCCCGGTCCGACAGTTAAACGGACTAGCGGGAACACAGATACGCAGTATTTT; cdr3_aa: CASSHPGPTVKRTSGNTDTQYF
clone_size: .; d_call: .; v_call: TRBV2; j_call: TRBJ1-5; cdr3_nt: TGTGCCAGCAGTGGCGGGACGGGTGGAAATCAGCCCCAGCATTTT; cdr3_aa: CASSGGTGGNQPQHF
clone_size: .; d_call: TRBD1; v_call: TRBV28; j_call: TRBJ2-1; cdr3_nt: TGTGCCAGCAGTCTGGGGGTGGCAGGGGGCAGGGGCTACAATGAGCAGTTCTTC; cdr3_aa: CASSLGVAGGRGYNEQFF
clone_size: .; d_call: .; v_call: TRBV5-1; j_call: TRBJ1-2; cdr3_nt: TGCGCCAGCAGCTTGGCCGCTGGCTCCGGGGAAGGCTACACCTTC; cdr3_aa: CASSLAAGSGEGYTF
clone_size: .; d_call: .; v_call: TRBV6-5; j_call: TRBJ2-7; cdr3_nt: TGTGCCAGCAGGCTCGGTGATTTC; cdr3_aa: CASRLGDF
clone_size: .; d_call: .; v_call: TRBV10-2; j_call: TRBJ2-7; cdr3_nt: TGCGCCAGCAGGCCGGGACTCCTAACCTACGAGCAGTACTTC; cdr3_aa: CASRPGLLTYEQYF
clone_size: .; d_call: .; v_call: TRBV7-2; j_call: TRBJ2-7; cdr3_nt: TGTGCCAGCAGCTGGGGGGCTAGCCGTAAAGAGCAGTACTTC; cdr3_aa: CASSWGASRKEQYF
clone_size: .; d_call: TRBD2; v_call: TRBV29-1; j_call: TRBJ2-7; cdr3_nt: TGCAGCGTTGAAGCTAGCGGGAGAAACGAGCAGTACTTC; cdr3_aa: CSVEASGRNEQYF
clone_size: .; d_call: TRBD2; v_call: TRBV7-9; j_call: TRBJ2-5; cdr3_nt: TGTGCCAGCAGCTTAGGACTAGCGGGAGGAGAGACCCAGTACTTC; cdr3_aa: CASSLGLAGGETQYF
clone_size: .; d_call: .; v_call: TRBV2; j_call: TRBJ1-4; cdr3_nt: TGTGCCAGCAGTGATTTTGGGCGGATTAATGAAAAACTGTTTTTT; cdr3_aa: CASSDFGRINEKLFF
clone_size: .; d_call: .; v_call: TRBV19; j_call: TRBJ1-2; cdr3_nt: TGTGCCAGTCCGCAGACTCAAGACCTCTATGGCTACACCTTC; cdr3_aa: CASPQTQDLYGYTF
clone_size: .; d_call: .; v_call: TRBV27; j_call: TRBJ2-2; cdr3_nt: TGTGCCAGCACCTTAAGGGCCCACTCGAACACCGGGGAGCTGTTTTTT; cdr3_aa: CASTLRAHSNTGELFF
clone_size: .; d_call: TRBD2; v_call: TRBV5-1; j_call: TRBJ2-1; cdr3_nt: TGCGCCAGCAGCTTCTTAGCGGGAGCGGACAATGAGCAGTTCTTC; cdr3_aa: CASSFLAGADNEQFF
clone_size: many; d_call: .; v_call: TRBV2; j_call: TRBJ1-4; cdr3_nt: TGTGCCAGCAGTGAAACTTGGGCAGAAAGTAATGAAAAACTGTTTTTT; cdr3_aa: CASSETWAESNEKLFF
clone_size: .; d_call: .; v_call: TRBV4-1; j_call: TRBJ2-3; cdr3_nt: TGCGCCAGCAGCCAACGGGAGTCAGATACGCAGTATTTT; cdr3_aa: CASSQRESDTQYF
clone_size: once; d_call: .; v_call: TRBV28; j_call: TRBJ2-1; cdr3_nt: TGTGCCAGCAGTAACTCCGGGACCCCATTAGGGTTCTTC; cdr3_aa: CASSNSGTPLGFF
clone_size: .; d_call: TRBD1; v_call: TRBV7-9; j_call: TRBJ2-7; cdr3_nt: TGTGCCAGCAGCTTCGCAGGGGGCCGCGAGCAGTACTTC; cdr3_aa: CASSFAGGREQYF
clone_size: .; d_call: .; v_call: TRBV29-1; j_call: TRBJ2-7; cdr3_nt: TGCAGCATCCAGGGGACGGGATACGAGCAGTACTTC; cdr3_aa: CSIQGTGYEQYF
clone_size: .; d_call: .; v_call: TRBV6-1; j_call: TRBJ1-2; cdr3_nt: TGTGCCAGCAGTGAACAGGCTCCCTATGGCTACACCTTC; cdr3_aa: CASSEQAPYGYTF
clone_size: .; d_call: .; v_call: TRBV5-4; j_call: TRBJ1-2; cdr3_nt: TGTGCCAGCAGCTCCCAGCCATATGATGGCTACACCTTC; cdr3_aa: CASSSQPYDGYTF
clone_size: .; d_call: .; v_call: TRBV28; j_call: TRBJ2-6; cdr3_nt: TGTGCCAGCAGTTCTGCTCGGATGGGGGCCAACGTCCTGACTTTC; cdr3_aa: CASSSARMGANVLTF
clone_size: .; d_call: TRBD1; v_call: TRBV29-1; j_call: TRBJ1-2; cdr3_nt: TGCAGCGCTTCGGGACAGGGGGAAGGCTACACCTTC; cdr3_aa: CSASGQGEGYTF
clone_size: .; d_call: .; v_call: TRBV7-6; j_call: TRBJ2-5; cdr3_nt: TGTGCCAGCAGCCTCTTAACGGGGTTACAAGAGACCCAGTACTTC; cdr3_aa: CASSLLTGLQETQYF
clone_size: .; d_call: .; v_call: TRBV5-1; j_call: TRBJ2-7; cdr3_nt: TGCGCCAGCAGCTTGAGACCCCTTTGGAGCGAACGAATACAGTCAGTCTACGAGCAGTACTTC; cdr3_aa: CASSLRPLWSERIQSVYEQYF
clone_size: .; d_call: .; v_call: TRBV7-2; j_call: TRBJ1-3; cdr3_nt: TGTGCCAGCAGCCCTCGTCGGAGCTCTGGAAACACCATATATTTT; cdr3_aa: CASSPRRSSGNTIYF
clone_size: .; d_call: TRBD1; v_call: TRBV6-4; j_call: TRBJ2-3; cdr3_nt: TGTGCCAGAATCGGGACAGGGTCCACAGATACGCAGTATTTT; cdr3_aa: CARIGTGSTDTQYF
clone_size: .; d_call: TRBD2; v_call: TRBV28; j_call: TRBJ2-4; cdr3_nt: TGTGCCAGCAGCTTGGGAGGGGACATTCAGTACTTC; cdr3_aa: CASSLGGDIQYF
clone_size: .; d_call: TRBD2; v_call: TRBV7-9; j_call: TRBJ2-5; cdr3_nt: TGTGCCAGCAGCATCACTAGCGGGGGACAAGAGACCCAGTACTTC; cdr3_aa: CASSITSGGQETQYF
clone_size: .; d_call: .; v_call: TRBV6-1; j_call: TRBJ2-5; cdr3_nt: TGTGCCAGCAGCACTGAGGAGCAAGAGACCCAGTACTTC; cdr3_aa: CASSTEEQETQYF
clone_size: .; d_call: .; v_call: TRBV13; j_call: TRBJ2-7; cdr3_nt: TGTGCCAGCAGCTTCCAGTTGGGAGAGCAGTACTTC; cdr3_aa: CASSFQLGEQYF
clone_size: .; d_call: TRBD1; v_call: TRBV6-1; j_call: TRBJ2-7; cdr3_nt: TGTGCCAGCAGTGAGTTCGGGACAGAGCCCTACGAGCAGTACTTC; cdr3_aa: CASSEFGTEPYEQYF
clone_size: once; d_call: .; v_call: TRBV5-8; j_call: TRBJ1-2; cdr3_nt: TGTGCCAGCAGCATTGGGAATCATGGCAGTTTATACACCTTC; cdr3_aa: CASSIGNHGSLYTF